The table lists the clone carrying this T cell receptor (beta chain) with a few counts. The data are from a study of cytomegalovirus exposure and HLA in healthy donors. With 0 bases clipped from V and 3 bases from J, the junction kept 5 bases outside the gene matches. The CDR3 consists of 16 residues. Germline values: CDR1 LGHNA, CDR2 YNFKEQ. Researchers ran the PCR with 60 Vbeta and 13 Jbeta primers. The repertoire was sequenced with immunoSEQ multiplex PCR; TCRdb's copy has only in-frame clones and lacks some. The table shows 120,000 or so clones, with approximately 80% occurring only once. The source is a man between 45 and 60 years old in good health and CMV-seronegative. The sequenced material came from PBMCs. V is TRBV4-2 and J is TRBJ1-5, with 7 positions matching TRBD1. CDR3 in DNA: TGTGCCAGCAGCCAAGAGGCCGGGACAGACAATCAGCCCCAGCATTTT. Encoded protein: CASSQEAGTDNQPQHF.